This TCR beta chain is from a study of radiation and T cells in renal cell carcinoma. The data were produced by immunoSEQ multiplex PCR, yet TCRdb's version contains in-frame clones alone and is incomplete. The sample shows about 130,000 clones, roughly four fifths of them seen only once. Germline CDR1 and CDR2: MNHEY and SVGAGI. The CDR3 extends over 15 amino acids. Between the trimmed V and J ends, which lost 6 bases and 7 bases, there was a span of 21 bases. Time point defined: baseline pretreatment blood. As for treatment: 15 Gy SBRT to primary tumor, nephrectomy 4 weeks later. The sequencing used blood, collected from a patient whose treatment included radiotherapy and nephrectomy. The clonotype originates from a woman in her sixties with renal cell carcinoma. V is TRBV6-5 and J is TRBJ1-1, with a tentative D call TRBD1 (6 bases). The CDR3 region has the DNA TGTGCCAGCAGCTTGACGGGACATCCGACGGGTGAAGCTTTCTTT. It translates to CASSLTGHPTGEAFF.